This T cell receptor beta chain was identified in a study of radiation and T cells in renal cell carcinoma. Study-wide results and limits: From baseline, blood top tumor clonotypes peaked at 2 weeks post-radiation. Pretreatment tumor biopsies were lacking, so baseline clonotypes are unknown.

In regard to this clone: Its antigen is unknown.

Time point meaning: blood 2 weeks post-SBRT. Treatment reported: 15 Gy SBRT to primary tumor, nephrectomy 4 weeks later. Trimming left V 3 bases short and J 8 bases short, with 20 bases between. CDR1 and CDR2 (germline): SGDLS, YYNGEE. The CDR3 has 15 residues. Using immunoSEQ multiplex PCR, the repertoire was profiled, and TCRdb retains in-frame clones only, with some absent. The table includes 160,000 or so clones, roughly 89% detected once. This chain uses TRBV9 with TRBJ1-2; D perhaps matches TRBD1 (5 bases). The sample consisted of blood, taken from a patient whose treatment included radiotherapy and nephrectomy. This receptor was identified in a woman between 50 and 59 years old with renal cell carcinoma. CDR3 amino acids: CASSEAGTLRKGYTF. The DNA of the CDR3 is TGTGCCAGCAGCGAAGCCGGGACCCTAAGAAAAGGCTACACCTTC.